Following are 12 T cell receptor beta chains from one sample sequenced in a study of T cells expressing NK-cell markers (dated by TCRdb to 2018 to 2020). Preparation of the library involved 5' RACE. Sequencing used an Illumina HiSeq 2000. After the reads were reprocessed by TCRdb, one entry was made per CDR3 protein sequence, with no DNA. The sample table holds about 170,000 distinct CDR3 sequences. Roughly a fifth of the sample comes from the top ten. What was sequenced was blood T cells: a sorted CD56 or NKG2C T cell subset, CD4+ or CD8+ T cells, or bulk PBMC T cells (not recorded which). The receptors were sampled from a man aged 18 to 69 in good health.

J is TRBJ2-1 and V is TRBV28; without DNA, the TCRdb call of TRBD1 cannot be checked. Per germline, CDR1 MDHEN and CDR2 SYDVKM. The CDR3 runs to 16 residues. CDR3 residues: CASSRGGQGILNEQFF.

The rearrangement links TRBV4-1 to TRBJ1-5; TCRdb lists TRBD1, though no DNA is available to test this call. Germline V CDR1 and CDR2: MGHRA, YSYEKL. CDR3 length: 16 residues. CDR3: CASSQRTGGAGQPQHF.

The chain has TRBV7-2 and TRBJ2-5. CDR3 length equals 15 residues. Germline CDR1 and CDR2: SGHTA and FQGNSA. The CDR3 spells CASSRTYRYQETQYF.

The V and J genes are TRBV13 and TRBJ1-2; TCRdb's assignment of TRBD1 cannot be checked, as there is no DNA. The length of the CDR3 is 13 residues. Germline V gives CDR1 PRHDT, CDR2 FYEKMQ (reference sequence). The CDR3 loop reads CASSSGQPYGYTF.

The rearrangement uses TRBV6-5 and TRBJ2-2; the TCRdb D gene call, TRBD2, has no DNA to confirm it. Germline V CDR1 and CDR2: MNHEY, SVGAGI. This CDR3 has 12 amino acids. The CDR3 protein is CASTGGGGELFF.

V is TRBV4-1 and J is TRBJ2-1; TCRdb gives TRBD2 as the D gene, but with no DNA this cannot be confirmed. There are 16 residues in the CDR3. Germline loops: CDR1 MGHRA, CDR2 YSYEKL. CDR3 sequence: CASSLLEKAGYGEQFF.

The chain employs TRBV7-2 and TRBJ2-3. Germline V gene sequence: CDR1 SGHTA, CDR2 FQGNSA. This CDR3 region has 16 residues. This chain's CDR3 is CASSSIAASRTDTQYF.

This rearrangement joins TRBV7-9 to TRBJ2-2; as DNA is missing, the TRBD1 call by TCRdb cannot be tested. The length of the CDR3 is 13 residues. Germline-derived CDR1 and CDR2 are SEHNR and FQNEAQ (reference sequence). The CDR3 loop reads CASSFSGAGELFF.

This rearrangement joins TRBV4-2 to TRBJ2-3; no DNA is available, so the TRBD1 call from TCRdb remains unchecked. The CDR3 is 14 residues long. CDR1 is LGHNA and CDR2 is YNFKEQ in the germline V gene. CDR3: CASSPGLAADTQYF.

This sequence joins TRBV12-3 or TRBV12-4 and TRBJ2-2; as DNA is missing, the TRBD1 call by TCRdb cannot be tested. This CDR3 spans 16 amino acids. CDR3 loop: CASSLFGQGASGELFF.

The chain uses TRBV20-1 and TRBJ1-1; TCRdb names TRBD1, which stays unverified in the absence of DNA. In germline, CDR1 is DFQATT, CDR2 SNEGSKA (reference sequence). The CDR3 loop spans 15 amino acids. This CDR3 reads CSAYRPKGVNTEAFF.

The rearrangement uses TRBV7-9 and TRBJ1-6. The germline V gene encodes CDR1 SEHNR and CDR2 FQNEAQ (reference sequence). The CDR3 runs to 15 residues. The CDR3 spells CASSLLQASDSSLHF.